The TCR beta chain described here comes from a study of CD8 T cell repertoires and HIV-1 epitope variants. For the study at large: Each of Twenty-five Gag and Nef epitope peptides stimulated a separate culture. IL-2, IL-7 and IL-15 were added on days 3 and 7 of roughly 11-day cultures.

V was pared by 0 bases and J by 0 bases, with 6 bases between. The CDR3 covers 14 residues. CDR1 is SGHRS, CDR2 YFSETQ, per germline. Profiling relied on immunoSEQ multiplex PCR, and the TCRdb table lists in-frame clones only, not all of them. The sample lists roughly 6,000 clones; 50% to 75% were seen once. Only a few counts were recorded for this clone. What it binds is unknown. The V gene is TRBV5-1, the J gene TRBJ1-1; D gene unclear. The receptor was isolated from a male donor with HIV. The sample comprised cultured CD8+ T cells derived from PBMCs. The CDR3, as DNA: TGCGCCAGCAGCTTGGCCATTGTGAACACTGAAGCTTTCTTT. This encodes CASSLAIVNTEAFF.